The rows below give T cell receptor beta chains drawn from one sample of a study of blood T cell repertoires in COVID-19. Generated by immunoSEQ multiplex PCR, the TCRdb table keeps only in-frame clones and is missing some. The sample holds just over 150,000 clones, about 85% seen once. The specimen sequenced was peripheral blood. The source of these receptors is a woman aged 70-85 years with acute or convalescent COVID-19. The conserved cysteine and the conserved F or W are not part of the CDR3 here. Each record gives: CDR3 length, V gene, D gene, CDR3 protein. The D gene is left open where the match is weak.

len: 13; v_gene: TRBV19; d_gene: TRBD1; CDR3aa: ASSIIGQGTGELF
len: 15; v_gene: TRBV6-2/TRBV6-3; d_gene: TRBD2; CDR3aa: ASSYSREGPRTDTQY
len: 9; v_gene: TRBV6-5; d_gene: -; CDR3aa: ASRLISLAF
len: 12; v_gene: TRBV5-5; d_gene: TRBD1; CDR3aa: ASSQDRGLRELF
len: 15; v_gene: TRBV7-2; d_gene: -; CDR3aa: ASSLASMVSSGNTIY
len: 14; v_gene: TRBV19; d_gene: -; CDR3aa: ASSIGLLYSNQPQH
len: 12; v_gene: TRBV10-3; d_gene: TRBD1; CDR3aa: AISGTGNTDTQY
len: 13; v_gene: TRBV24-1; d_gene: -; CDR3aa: ATSDVEGDQETQY
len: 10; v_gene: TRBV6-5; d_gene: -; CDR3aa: ASETDGNTIY
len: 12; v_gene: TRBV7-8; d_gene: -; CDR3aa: ASSLLQGRTEAF
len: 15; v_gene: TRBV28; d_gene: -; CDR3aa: ASSPAGLRTSGNTIY
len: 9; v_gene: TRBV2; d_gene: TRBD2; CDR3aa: AASGGETQY
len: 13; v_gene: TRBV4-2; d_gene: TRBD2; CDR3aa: ASRPREGGSYEQY
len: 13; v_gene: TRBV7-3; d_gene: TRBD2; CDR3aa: ASSPTSGGAFTQY
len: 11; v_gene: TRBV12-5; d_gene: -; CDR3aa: ASGTGNQETQY
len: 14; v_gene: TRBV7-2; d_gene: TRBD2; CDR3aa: ASSSKGTTRADTQY
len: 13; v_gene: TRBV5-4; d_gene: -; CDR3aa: ASSLGQEANYGYT
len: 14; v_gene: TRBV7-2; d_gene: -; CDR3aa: ASSLTGWQPGNTIY
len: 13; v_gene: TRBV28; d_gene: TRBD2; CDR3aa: ASSFPLAGPGELF
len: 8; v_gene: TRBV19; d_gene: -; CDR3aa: ASSVNEQF
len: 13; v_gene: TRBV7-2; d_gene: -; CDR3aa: ASSRDHNSNQPQH
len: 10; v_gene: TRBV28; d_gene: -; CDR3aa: ASSLNWSGYT
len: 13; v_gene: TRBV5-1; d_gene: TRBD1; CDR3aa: ASSLASGQVYGYT
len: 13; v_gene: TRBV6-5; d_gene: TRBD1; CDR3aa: ASSYSGTGVSPLH
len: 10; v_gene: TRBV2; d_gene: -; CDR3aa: AIGGSGNTIY